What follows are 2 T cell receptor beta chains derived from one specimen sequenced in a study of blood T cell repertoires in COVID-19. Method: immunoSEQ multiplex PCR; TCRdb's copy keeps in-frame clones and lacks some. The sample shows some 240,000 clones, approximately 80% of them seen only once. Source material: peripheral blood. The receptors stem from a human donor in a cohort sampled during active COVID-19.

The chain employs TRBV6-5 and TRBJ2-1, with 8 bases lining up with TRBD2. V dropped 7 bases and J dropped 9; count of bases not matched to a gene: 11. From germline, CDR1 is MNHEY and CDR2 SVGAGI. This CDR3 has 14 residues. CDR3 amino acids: CASTFPWREAEQFF. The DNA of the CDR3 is TGTGCCAGCACGTTTCCCTGGCGGGAGGCTGAGCAGTTCTTC.

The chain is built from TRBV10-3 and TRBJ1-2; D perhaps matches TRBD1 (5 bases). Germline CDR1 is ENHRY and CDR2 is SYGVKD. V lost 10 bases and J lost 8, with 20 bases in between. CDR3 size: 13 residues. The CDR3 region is CATRLDTGSGYTF. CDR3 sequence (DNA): TGTGCCACGAGGTTGGACACGGGTTCAGGCTACACCTTC.